A selection of T cell receptor beta chains follows, all from one sample in a study of T cells in Graves' hyperthyroidism and ophthalmopathy. TCRdb reprocessed the multiplex PCR reads via MiXCR and lists one record per CDR3 protein. The sample holds approximately 530,000 distinct CDR3 sequences, over 15% seen once. The source material was blood. All receptors derive from a woman younger than 35 with Graves' hyperthyroidism. CDR3s include the opening cysteine and the closing phenylalanine or tryptophan. D genes are given only for firm matches. Clone size is not always given. Where it is, it says once, few, many or a class for expanded clones.

abundance: .
v_gene: TRBV24-1
d_gene: TRBD2
j_gene: TRBJ2-1
CDR3nt: TGTGCCACCGGGCGGGGGAGCTCCTACAATGAGCAGTTCTTC
CDR3aa: CATGRGSSYNEQFF

abundance: once
v_gene: TRBV27
d_gene: .
j_gene: TRBJ2-2
CDR3nt: TGTGCCAGCAGTTCCAAGGACAGGCTGTTTTTT
CDR3aa: CASSSKDRLFF

abundance: many
v_gene: TRBV28
d_gene: TRBD2
j_gene: TRBJ2-3
CDR3nt: TGTGCCAGCACTCCGACTAGCGGGACGACAGATACGCAGTATTTT
CDR3aa: CASTPTSGTTDTQYF

abundance: many
v_gene: TRBV6-1
d_gene: .
j_gene: TRBJ2-4
CDR3nt: TGTGCCAGCAGGGGGGCGAGAAACATTCAGTACTTC
CDR3aa: CASRGARNIQYF

abundance: many
v_gene: TRBV11-2
d_gene: .
j_gene: TRBJ2-3
CDR3nt: TGTGCCAGCAGCCAGAACTCAGATACGCAGTATTTT
CDR3aa: CASSQNSDTQYF

abundance: .
v_gene: TRBV6-4
d_gene: .
j_gene: TRBJ2-5
CDR3nt: TGTGCCAGCAGTGATCATCCCCGATGGGAGACCCAGTACTTC
CDR3aa: CASSDHPRWETQYF

abundance: many
v_gene: TRBV27
d_gene: .
j_gene: TRBJ1-5
CDR3nt: TGTGCCAGCAGTCCTATGACAGGCGTCAATCAGCCCCAGCATTTT
CDR3aa: CASSPMTGVNQPQHF

abundance: .
v_gene: TRBV28
d_gene: TRBD1
j_gene: TRBJ1-1
CDR3nt: TGTGCCAGCAGTGTCTCACAGGGGGTGAACACTGAAGCTTTCTTT
CDR3aa: CASSVSQGVNTEAFF

abundance: many
v_gene: TRBV12-3/TRBV12-4
d_gene: .
j_gene: TRBJ1-1
CDR3nt: TGTGCCAGCACCGAAGGGTACACTGAAGCTTTCTTT
CDR3aa: CASTEGYTEAFF

abundance: few
v_gene: TRBV7-8
d_gene: .
j_gene: TRBJ2-7
CDR3nt: TGTGCCAGCAGCTTAAAGGTTACTCCCCTGGGCGAGCAGTACTTC
CDR3aa: CASSLKVTPLGEQYF

abundance: many
v_gene: TRBV28
d_gene: .
j_gene: TRBJ2-7
CDR3nt: TGTGCCAGCAGTTCATCCGGGACATACCCCTACGAGCAGTACTTC
CDR3aa: CASSSSGTYPYEQYF

abundance: .
v_gene: TRBV6-1
d_gene: .
j_gene: TRBJ2-7
CDR3nt: TGTGCCAGCAGTCCCGGGAGCCTAACCTACGAGCAGTACTTC
CDR3aa: CASSPGSLTYEQYF

abundance: many
v_gene: TRBV27
d_gene: .
j_gene: TRBJ2-7
CDR3nt: TGTGCCAGCAGTTCCTACGGAACCTACGAGCAGTACTTC
CDR3aa: CASSSYGTYEQYF

abundance: .
v_gene: TRBV11-2
d_gene: .
j_gene: TRBJ2-2
CDR3nt: TGTGCCAGCAGCTTTTTTCTGGGGCTAAACACCGGGGAGCTGTTTTTT
CDR3aa: CASSFFLGLNTGELFF

abundance: .
v_gene: TRBV3-1
d_gene: TRBD2
j_gene: TRBJ2-3
CDR3nt: TGTGCCAGCAGCCGAAGACCAGGGAGACTAGCTAACCCGGATACGCAGTATTTT
CDR3aa: CASSRRPGRLANPDTQYF

abundance: .
v_gene: TRBV5-5
d_gene: TRBD1
j_gene: TRBJ2-5
CDR3nt: TGTGCCAGCAGCTTGGGAGGGGGCGGAAAGACCCAGTACTTC
CDR3aa: CASSLGGGGKTQYF

abundance: few
v_gene: TRBV9
d_gene: .
j_gene: TRBJ2-1
CDR3nt: TGTGCCAGCAGCGTCACGGGAATCCACAATGAGCAGTTCTTC
CDR3aa: CASSVTGIHNEQFF

abundance: many
v_gene: TRBV7-8
d_gene: TRBD2
j_gene: TRBJ2-5
CDR3nt: TGTGCCAGCAGCCACCTAGCGGGACCTACCCTGGGGGAGACCCAGTACTTC
CDR3aa: CASSHLAGPTLGETQYF

abundance: few
v_gene: TRBV4-3
d_gene: .
j_gene: TRBJ2-7
CDR3nt: TGCGCCAGCAGCCAAGTAAGGGCGGGCGAGCAGTACTTC
CDR3aa: CASSQVRAGEQYF

abundance: .
v_gene: TRBV24-1
d_gene: .
j_gene: TRBJ2-3
CDR3nt: TGTACCACCAGTGATCGGGCGGGGCCTAGCGCAGATACGCAGTATTTT
CDR3aa: CTTSDRAGPSADTQYF

abundance: .
v_gene: TRBV19
d_gene: .
j_gene: TRBJ2-1
CDR3nt: TGTGCCAGTAGCAAAGGGAACTACAATGAGCAGTTCTTC
CDR3aa: CASSKGNYNEQFF

abundance: many
v_gene: TRBV12-3/TRBV12-4
d_gene: TRBD2
j_gene: TRBJ2-5
CDR3nt: TGTGCCAGCAGTTTAGGCCAGCGTATACTAGCGGGTACCAGGGGGGAGACCCAGTACTTC
CDR3aa: CASSLGQRILAGTRGETQYF

abundance: many
v_gene: TRBV11-3
d_gene: .
j_gene: TRBJ1-2
CDR3nt: TGTGCCAGCAGCTTAGGACCGAACTATGGCTACACCTTC
CDR3aa: CASSLGPNYGYTF

abundance: many
v_gene: TRBV2
d_gene: .
j_gene: TRBJ2-1
CDR3nt: TGTGCCAGCAGTGGAGGGGTTAATGAGCAGTTCTTC
CDR3aa: CASSGGVNEQFF

abundance: many
v_gene: TRBV18
d_gene: .
j_gene: TRBJ2-1
CDR3nt: TGTGCCAGCTCACCACTGTCCCCCCTCGGTGAGCAGTTCTTC
CDR3aa: CASSPLSPLGEQFF

abundance: once
v_gene: TRBV4-3
d_gene: .
j_gene: TRBJ1-3
CDR3nt: TGCGCCAGCAGCCAAGATCGCACAGGGGGAAACACCATATATTTT
CDR3aa: CASSQDRTGGNTIYF

abundance: many
v_gene: TRBV6-5
d_gene: TRBD1
j_gene: TRBJ1-1
CDR3nt: TGTGCCAGCAGTTACTGGGGACAGCTTGACACTGAAGCTTTCTTT
CDR3aa: CASSYWGQLDTEAFF

abundance: few
v_gene: TRBV12-3/TRBV12-4
d_gene: TRBD1
j_gene: TRBJ2-2
CDR3nt: TGTGCCAGCAGTTTCCAGGGGGCGGAGACCGGGGAGCTGTTTTTT
CDR3aa: CASSFQGAETGELFF

abundance: many
v_gene: TRBV3-1
d_gene: .
j_gene: TRBJ2-1
CDR3nt: TGTGCCAGCAGCCAAGCCAACAATGAGCAGTTCTTC
CDR3aa: CASSQANNEQFF

abundance: many
v_gene: TRBV18
d_gene: .
j_gene: TRBJ2-5
CDR3nt: TGTGCCAGCTCCCCCTCGGAAGAGACCCAGTACTTC
CDR3aa: CASSPSEETQYF

abundance: .
v_gene: TRBV15
d_gene: .
j_gene: TRBJ2-1
CDR3nt: TGTGCCACCAGCAGAGCCGCCTACAATGAGCAGTTCTTC
CDR3aa: CATSRAAYNEQFF

abundance: few
v_gene: TRBV3-1
d_gene: .
j_gene: TRBJ2-3
CDR3nt: TGTGCCAGCAGCCAAGAAGGTTCAGATACGCAGTATTTT
CDR3aa: CASSQEGSDTQYF

abundance: many
v_gene: TRBV4-2
d_gene: TRBD1
j_gene: TRBJ2-7
CDR3nt: TGTGCCAGCAGCTCGGGACAGGGGATTCACGAGCAGTACTTC
CDR3aa: CASSSGQGIHEQYF

abundance: .
v_gene: TRBV19
d_gene: .
j_gene: TRBJ1-2
CDR3nt: TGTGCCAGTAGTATTTGGGGGGAAAATGGCTACACCTTC
CDR3aa: CASSIWGENGYTF

abundance: many
v_gene: TRBV12-3/TRBV12-4
d_gene: .
j_gene: TRBJ1-1
CDR3nt: TGTGCCAGCAGTTTACCTCCCCCCGGGGGCGTCACTGAAGCTTTCTTT
CDR3aa: CASSLPPPGGVTEAFF

abundance: many
v_gene: TRBV11-3
d_gene: .
j_gene: TRBJ2-6
CDR3nt: TGTGCCAGCAGCTTCGGGCGATTCAGCTCTGGGGCCAACGTCCTGACTTTC
CDR3aa: CASSFGRFSSGANVLTF

abundance: many
v_gene: TRBV27
d_gene: .
j_gene: TRBJ2-1
CDR3nt: TGTGCCAGCAGACCGGGACTCCTCTCCTACAATGAGCAGTTCTTC
CDR3aa: CASRPGLLSYNEQFF

abundance: .
v_gene: TRBV28
d_gene: .
j_gene: TRBJ1-2
CDR3nt: TGTGCCAGCAGTTCCGGGGTAGGGGCCTTCTTTGGCTACACCTTC
CDR3aa: CASSSGVGAFFGYTF

abundance: .
v_gene: TRBV9
d_gene: .
j_gene: TRBJ2-5
CDR3nt: TGTGCCAGCAGCCGGACAGGGAGGGGCCAAGAGACCCAGTACTTC
CDR3aa: CASSRTGRGQETQYF

abundance: many
v_gene: TRBV6-2/TRBV6-3
d_gene: TRBD1
j_gene: TRBJ2-2
CDR3nt: TGTGCCAGCAGTTTCCAGGGGGCCTCGAACACCGGGGAGCTGTTTTTT
CDR3aa: CASSFQGASNTGELFF

abundance: .
v_gene: TRBV27
d_gene: .
j_gene: TRBJ1-5
CDR3nt: TGTGCCAGCAGATCTTCGGGGTCAGAGGGCCAGCCCCAGCATTTT
CDR3aa: CASRSSGSEGQPQHF

abundance: many
v_gene: TRBV12-3/TRBV12-4
d_gene: .
j_gene: TRBJ2-2
CDR3nt: TGTGCCAGCAGTCCTCGACAGGGAGGCAACACCGGGGAGCTGTTTTTT
CDR3aa: CASSPRQGGNTGELFF

abundance: .
v_gene: TRBV19
d_gene: .
j_gene: TRBJ2-7
CDR3nt: TGTGCCAGTAGTGGATGGGGGGCCAGCTCCTACGAGCAGTACTTC
CDR3aa: CASSGWGASSYEQYF

abundance: .
v_gene: TRBV10-3
d_gene: .
j_gene: TRBJ2-2
CDR3nt: TGTGCCATCAGTGAGTCCCCCCGGGGGAGATCCGGGGAGCTGTTTTTT
CDR3aa: CAISESPRGRSGELFF

abundance: many
v_gene: TRBV20-1
d_gene: TRBD1
j_gene: TRBJ1-2
CDR3nt: TGCAGTGCCCGAGGGGGCGGAGATGGCTACACCTTC
CDR3aa: CSARGGGDGYTF

abundance: .
v_gene: TRBV25-1
d_gene: .
j_gene: TRBJ2-1
CDR3nt: TGTGCCAACAGGAGGACAGACTCCTACAATGAGCAGTTCTTC
CDR3aa: CANRRTDSYNEQFF

abundance: .
v_gene: TRBV4-3
d_gene: .
j_gene: TRBJ2-1
CDR3nt: TGCGCCAGCAGCCAAGATGGCCAGAAGGGTGATGAGCAGTTCTTC
CDR3aa: CASSQDGQKGDEQFF

abundance: .
v_gene: TRBV12-3/TRBV12-4
d_gene: TRBD1
j_gene: TRBJ1-4
CDR3nt: TGTGCCAGCAGTCGACGGCCTTGGTCGGGACAGGGGGCAACTAATGAAAAACTGTTTTTT
CDR3aa: CASSRRPWSGQGATNEKLFF

abundance: .
v_gene: TRBV12-3/TRBV12-4
d_gene: TRBD2
j_gene: TRBJ2-3
CDR3nt: TGTGCCAGCAAAAGGACTAGCGGGGGGAGCACAGATACGCAGTATTTT
CDR3aa: CASKRTSGGSTDTQYF

abundance: many
v_gene: TRBV20-1
d_gene: .
j_gene: TRBJ2-1
CDR3nt: TGCAGTGCTAGGGAACAGGAAGGCAGGCGCAATGAGCAGTTCTTC
CDR3aa: CSAREQEGRRNEQFF

abundance: few
v_gene: TRBV3-1
d_gene: TRBD1
j_gene: TRBJ2-7
CDR3nt: TGTGCCAGCAGCCCATCCTGGGGACAGACTCCCACCTACGAGCAGTACTTC
CDR3aa: CASSPSWGQTPTYEQYF

abundance: many
v_gene: TRBV12-3/TRBV12-4
d_gene: .
j_gene: TRBJ1-5
CDR3nt: TGTGCCAGCAGTTTAGCCCTCGGGCCAGGTAGCAATCAGCCCCAGCATTTT
CDR3aa: CASSLALGPGSNQPQHF

abundance: many
v_gene: TRBV2
d_gene: .
j_gene: TRBJ2-7
CDR3nt: TGTGCCAGCAACTTTTTTAGCGGAGTCCCCTCCTACGAGCAGTACTTC
CDR3aa: CASNFFSGVPSYEQYF

abundance: many
v_gene: TRBV28
d_gene: .
j_gene: TRBJ2-1
CDR3nt: TGTGCCAGCAGTAATCGAGGCGGCTCCTACAATGAGCAGTTCTTC
CDR3aa: CASSNRGGSYNEQFF

abundance: few
v_gene: TRBV20-1
d_gene: TRBD2
j_gene: TRBJ2-3
CDR3nt: TGCAGTGCTAGAGAGGCTTCTAGGGCTAGCGGGGGTGGAGATACGCAGTATTTT
CDR3aa: CSAREASRASGGGDTQYF